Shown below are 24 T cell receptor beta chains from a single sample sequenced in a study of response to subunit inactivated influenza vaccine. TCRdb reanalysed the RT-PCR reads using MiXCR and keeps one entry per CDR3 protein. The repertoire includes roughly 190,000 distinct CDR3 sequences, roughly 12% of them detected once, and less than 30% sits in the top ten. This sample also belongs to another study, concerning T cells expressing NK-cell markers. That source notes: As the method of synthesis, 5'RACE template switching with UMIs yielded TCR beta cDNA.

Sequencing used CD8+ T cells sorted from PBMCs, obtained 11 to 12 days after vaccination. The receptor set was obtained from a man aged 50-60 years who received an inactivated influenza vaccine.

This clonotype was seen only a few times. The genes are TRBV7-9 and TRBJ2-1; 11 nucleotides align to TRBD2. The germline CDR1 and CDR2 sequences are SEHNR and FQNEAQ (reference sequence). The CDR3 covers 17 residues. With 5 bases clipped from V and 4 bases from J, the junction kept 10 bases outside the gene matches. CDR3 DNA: TGTGCCAGCAGCCTACCAGCGGGGACTAGCGGTTACAATGAGCAGTTCTTC. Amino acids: CASSLPAGTSGYNEQFF. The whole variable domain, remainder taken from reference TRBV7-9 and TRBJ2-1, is DTGVSQNPRHKITKRGQNVTFRCDPISEHNRLYWYRQTLGQGPEFLTYFQNEAQLEKSRLLSDRFSAERPKGSFSTLEIQRTEQGDSAMYLCASSLPAGTSGYNEQFFGPGTRLTVL.

CDR3 loop: CASSQLGGDNTEAFF. The CDR3 nucleotides are TGTGCCAGCAGCCAACTTGGGGGCGACAACACTGAAGCTTTCTTT. The V call is TRBV28, the J call TRBJ1-1; tentative D call: TRBD1 (6 bases). Germline V lookup: CDR1 MDHEN, CDR2 SYDVKM. Trimming left V 6 bases short and J 2 bases short, with 16 bases between. The length of the CDR3 is 15 residues. Based on the CDR3 plus reference TRBV28 and TRBJ1-1, the full variable domain is DVKVTQSSRYLVKRTGEKVFLECVQDMDHENMFWYRQDPGLGLRLIYFSYDVKMKEKGDIPEGYSVSREKKERFSLILESASTNQTSMYLCASSQLGGDNTEAFFGQGTRLTVV.

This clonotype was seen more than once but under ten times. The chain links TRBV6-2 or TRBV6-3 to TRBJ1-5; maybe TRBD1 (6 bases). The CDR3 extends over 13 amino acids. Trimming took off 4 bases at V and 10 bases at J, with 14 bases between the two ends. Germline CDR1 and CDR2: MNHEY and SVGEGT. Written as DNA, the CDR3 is TGTGCCAGCAGTTTCGCTTTAGGGGGACCCCAGCATTTT. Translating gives CASSFALGGPQHF.

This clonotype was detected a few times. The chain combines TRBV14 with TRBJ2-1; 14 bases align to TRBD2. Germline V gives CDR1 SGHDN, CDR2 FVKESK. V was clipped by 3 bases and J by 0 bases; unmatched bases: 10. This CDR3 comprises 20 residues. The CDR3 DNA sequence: TGTGCCAGCAGCCAGACTCCCGGGACTAGCGGGAGTAGCTCCTACAATGAGCAGTTCTTC. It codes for CASSQTPGTSGSSSYNEQFF.

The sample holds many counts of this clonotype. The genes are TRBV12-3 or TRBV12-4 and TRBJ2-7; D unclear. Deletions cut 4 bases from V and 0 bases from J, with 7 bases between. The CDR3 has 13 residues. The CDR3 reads CASSSIVSYEQYF. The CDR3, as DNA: TGTGCCAGCAGTTCCATCGTCTCCTACGAGCAGTACTTC.

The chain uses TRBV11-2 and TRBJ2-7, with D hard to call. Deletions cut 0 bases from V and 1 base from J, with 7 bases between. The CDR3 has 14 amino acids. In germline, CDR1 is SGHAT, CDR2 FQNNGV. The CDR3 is CASSLDPGSYEQYF. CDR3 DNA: TGTGCCAGCAGCTTAGATCCAGGATCCTACGAGCAGTACTTC.

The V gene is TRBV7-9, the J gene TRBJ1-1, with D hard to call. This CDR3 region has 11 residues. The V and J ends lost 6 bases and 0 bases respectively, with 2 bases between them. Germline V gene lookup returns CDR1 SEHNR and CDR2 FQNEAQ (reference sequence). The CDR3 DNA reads TGTGCCAGCAGGATGAACACTGAAGCTTTCTTT. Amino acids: CASRMNTEAFF.

In DNA, the CDR3 is TGTGCCAGCAGCTTAGGGGGCTACGAGACCCAGTACTTC. It yields the protein CASSLGGYETQYF. The J gene is TRBJ2-5, the V gene TRBV7-9; TRBD1 might be the D (5 bases). Germline V gene data show CDR1 as SEHNR and CDR2 as FQNEAQ (reference sequence). The CDR3 runs 13 residues. The V gene lost 1 base and the J gene lost 5 bases, with 8 bases spanning the gap.

CDR3 in amino acids: CASSQVGGEDNEQFF. CDR3 nucleotides: TGCGCCAGCAGCCAAGTTGGGGGCGAGGACAATGAGCAGTTCTTC. The chain combines TRBV4-3 with TRBJ2-1; possibly TRBD1 for D (6 bases). The V and J ends lost 1 base and 5 bases respectively, with 12 bases between them. Germline V gives CDR1 LGHNA, CDR2 YSLEER. CDR3 length equals 15 residues.

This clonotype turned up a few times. CDR3 sequence: CSVEVTSGDPFMQYF. The CDR3 nucleotides are TGCAGCGTTGAAGTAACTAGCGGGGACCCATTTATGCAGTATTTT. The J gene is TRBJ2-3, the V gene TRBV29-1; 10 nucleotides match TRBD2. With 1 base clipped from V and 11 bases from J, the junction kept 12 bases outside the gene matches. In germline, CDR1 is SQVTM, CDR2 ANQGSEA. The CDR3 is 15 amino acids.

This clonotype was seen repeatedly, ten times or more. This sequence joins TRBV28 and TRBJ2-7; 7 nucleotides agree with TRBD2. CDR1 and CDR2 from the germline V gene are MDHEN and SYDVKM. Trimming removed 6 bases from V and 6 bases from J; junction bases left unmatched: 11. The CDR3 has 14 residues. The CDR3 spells CASRLAGNPSEQYF. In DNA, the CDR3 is TGTGCCAGCAGATTAGCGGGCAACCCCTCCGAGCAGTACTTC. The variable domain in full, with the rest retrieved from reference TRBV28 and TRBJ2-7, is DVKVTQSSRYLVKRTGEKVFLECVQDMDHENMFWYRQDPGLGLRLIYFSYDVKMKEKGDIPEGYSVSREKKERFSLILESASTNQTSMYLCASRLAGNPSEQYFGPGTRLTVT.

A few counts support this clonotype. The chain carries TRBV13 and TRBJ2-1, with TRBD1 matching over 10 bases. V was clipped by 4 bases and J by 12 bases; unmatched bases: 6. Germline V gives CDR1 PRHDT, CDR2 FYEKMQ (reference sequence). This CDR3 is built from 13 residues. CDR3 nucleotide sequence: TGTGCCAGCAGCTCGGACAGGGGGAAGTGGCAGTTCTTC. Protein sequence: CASSSDRGKWQFF.

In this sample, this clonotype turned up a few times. Here the CDR3 reads CASSSNPGYGYTF. DNA for the CDR3: TGTGCCAGCAGCTCAAACCCAGGGTACGGCTACACCTTC. V and J are TRBV7-9 and TRBJ1-2; D might be TRBD1 (5 bases). V dropped 4 bases and J dropped 8 bases, with 14 bases sitting between them. Looked up from germline, CDR1 is SEHNR and CDR2 is FQNEAQ (reference sequence). The CDR3 runs to 13 residues.

DNA of the CDR3: TGTGCCAGCAGTTCCAGCGGGAGCAATGAGCAGTTCTTC. Encoded protein: CASSSSGSNEQFF. V is TRBV6-5 and J is TRBJ2-1; 8 nucleotides line up with TRBD2. The CDR3 is 13 amino acids. Trimming at V came to 4 bases and at J to 6 bases, leaving 2 bases not matched to a gene. The germline CDR1 and CDR2 sequences are MNHEY and SVGAGI.

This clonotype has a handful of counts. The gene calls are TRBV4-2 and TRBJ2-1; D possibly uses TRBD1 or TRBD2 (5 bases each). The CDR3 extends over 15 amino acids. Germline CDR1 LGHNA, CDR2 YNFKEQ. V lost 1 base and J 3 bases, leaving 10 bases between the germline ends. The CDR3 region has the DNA TGTGCCAGCAGCCAAGCCGGGACCAGCTACAATGAGCAGTTCTTC. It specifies CASSQAGTSYNEQFF.

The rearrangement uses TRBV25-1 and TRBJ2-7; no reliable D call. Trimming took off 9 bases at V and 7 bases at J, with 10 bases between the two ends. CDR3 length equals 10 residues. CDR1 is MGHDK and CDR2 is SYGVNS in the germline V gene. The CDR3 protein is CASRDAEQYF. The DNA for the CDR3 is TGTGCCAGTAGGGATGCTGAGCAGTACTTC.

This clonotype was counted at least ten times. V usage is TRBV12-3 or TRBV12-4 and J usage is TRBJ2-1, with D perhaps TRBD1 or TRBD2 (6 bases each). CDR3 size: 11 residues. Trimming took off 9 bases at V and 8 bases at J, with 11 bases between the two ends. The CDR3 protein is CASWRGYEQFF. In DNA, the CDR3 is TGTGCCAGTTGGAGGGGGTATGAGCAGTTCTTC.

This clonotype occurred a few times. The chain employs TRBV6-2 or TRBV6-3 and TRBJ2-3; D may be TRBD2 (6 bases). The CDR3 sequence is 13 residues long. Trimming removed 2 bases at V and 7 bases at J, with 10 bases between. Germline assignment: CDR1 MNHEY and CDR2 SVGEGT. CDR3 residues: CASSYGDLYTQYF. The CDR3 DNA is TGTGCCAGCAGTTACGGGGACTTATATACGCAGTATTTT.

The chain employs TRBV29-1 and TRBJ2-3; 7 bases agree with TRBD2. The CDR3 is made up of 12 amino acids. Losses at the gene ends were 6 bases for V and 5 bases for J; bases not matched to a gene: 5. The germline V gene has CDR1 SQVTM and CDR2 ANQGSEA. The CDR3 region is CSVYSGGDTQYF. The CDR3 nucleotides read TGCAGCGTGTACTCGGGGGGAGATACGCAGTATTTT.

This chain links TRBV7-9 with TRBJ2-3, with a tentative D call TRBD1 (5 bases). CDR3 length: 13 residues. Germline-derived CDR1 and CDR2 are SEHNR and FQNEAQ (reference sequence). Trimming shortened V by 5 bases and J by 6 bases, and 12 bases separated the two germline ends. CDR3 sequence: CASSPESGDTQYF. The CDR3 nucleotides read TGTGCCAGCAGCCCAGAGTCAGGGGATACGCAGTATTTT. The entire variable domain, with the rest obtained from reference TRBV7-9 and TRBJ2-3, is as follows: DTGVSQNPRHKITKRGQNVTFRCDPISEHNRLYWYRQTLGQGPEFLTYFQNEAQLEKSRLLSDRFSAERPKGSFSTLEIQRTEQGDSAMYLCASSPESGDTQYFGPGTRLTVL.

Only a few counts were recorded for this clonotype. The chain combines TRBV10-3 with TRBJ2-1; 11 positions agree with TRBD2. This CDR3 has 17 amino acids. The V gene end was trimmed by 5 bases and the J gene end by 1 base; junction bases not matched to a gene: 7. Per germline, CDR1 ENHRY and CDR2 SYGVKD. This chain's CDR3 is CAISKLAGESSYNEQFF. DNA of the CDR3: TGTGCCATCAGTAAACTAGCGGGAGAGAGTTCCTACAATGAGCAGTTCTTC.

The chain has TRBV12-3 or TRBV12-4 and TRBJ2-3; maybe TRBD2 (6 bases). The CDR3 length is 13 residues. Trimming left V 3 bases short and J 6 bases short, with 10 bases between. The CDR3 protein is CASSFLGSDTQYF. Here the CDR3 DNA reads TGTGCCAGCAGTTTCCTCGGGAGTGATACGCAGTATTTT.

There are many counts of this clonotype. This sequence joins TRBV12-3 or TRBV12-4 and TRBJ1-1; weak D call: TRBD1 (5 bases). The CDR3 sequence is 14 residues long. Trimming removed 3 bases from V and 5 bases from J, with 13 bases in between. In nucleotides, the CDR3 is TGTGCCAGCAGTTTGAGTGTCGGGGGTACTGAAGCTTTCTTT. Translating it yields CASSLSVGGTEAFF.

In DNA form, the CDR3 reads TGTGCCAGCAGCCCGACGGCGGCTAGCTACGAGCAGTACTTC. Protein: CASSPTAASYEQYF. V is TRBV12-3 or TRBV12-4 and J is TRBJ2-7; D gene unclear. Trimming cost V 6 bases and J 3 bases, with 15 bases left between them. CDR3 length: 14 amino acids.